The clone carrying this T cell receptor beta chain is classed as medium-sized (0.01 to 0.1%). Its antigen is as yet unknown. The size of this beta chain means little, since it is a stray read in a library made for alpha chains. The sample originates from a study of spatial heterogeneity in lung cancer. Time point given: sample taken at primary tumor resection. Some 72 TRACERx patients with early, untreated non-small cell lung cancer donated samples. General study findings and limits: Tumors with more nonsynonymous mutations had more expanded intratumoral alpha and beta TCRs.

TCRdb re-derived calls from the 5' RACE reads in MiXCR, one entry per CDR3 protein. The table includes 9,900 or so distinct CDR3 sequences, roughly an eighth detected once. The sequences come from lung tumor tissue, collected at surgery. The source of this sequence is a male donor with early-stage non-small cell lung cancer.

CDR3 in amino acids: CASSFSSTEAFF. The DNA of the CDR3 is TGTGCCAGCAGTTTTAGCAGCACTGAAGCTTTCTTT. This chain links TRBV12-3 or TRBV12-4 with TRBJ1-1, with no clear D. The CDR3 covers 12 residues. The V end was cut by 3 bases, the J end by 4 bases, with 6 bases between.